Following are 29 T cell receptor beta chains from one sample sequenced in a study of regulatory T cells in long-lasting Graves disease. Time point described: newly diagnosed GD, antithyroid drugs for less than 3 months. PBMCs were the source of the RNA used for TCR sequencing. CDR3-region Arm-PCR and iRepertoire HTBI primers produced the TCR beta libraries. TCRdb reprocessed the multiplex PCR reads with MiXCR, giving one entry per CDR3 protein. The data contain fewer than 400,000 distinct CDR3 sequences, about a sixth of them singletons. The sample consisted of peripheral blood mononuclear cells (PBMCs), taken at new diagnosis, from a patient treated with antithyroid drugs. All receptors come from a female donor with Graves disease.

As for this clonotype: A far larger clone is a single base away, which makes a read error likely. The CDR3: CASRPGTDKQPQHF. The CDR3 bases are TGTGCCAGCAGACCCGGGACAGACAAACAGCCCCAGCATTTT. The V call is TRBV9, the J call TRBJ1-5, with 7 bases fitting TRBD1. The CDR3 extends over 14 amino acids. The J segment lost 7 bases and the V segment lost 5 bases, leaving 9 bases of the junction unmatched. The germline gives CDR1 SGDLS, CDR2 YYNGEE.

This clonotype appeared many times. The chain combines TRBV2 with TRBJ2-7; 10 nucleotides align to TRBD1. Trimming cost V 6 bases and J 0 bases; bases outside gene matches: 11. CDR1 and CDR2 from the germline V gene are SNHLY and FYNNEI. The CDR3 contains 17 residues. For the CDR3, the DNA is TGTGCCAGCAGCGACACCGACAGGGGGCCTTACTCCTACGAGCAGTACTTC. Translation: CASSDTDRGPYSYEQYF.

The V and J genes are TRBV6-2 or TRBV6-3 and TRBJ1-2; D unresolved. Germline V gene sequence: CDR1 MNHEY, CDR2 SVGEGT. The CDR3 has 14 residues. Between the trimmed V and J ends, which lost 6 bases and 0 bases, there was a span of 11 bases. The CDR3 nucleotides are TGTGCCAGCAGATCACTTCTAACTAACTATGGCTACACCTTC. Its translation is CASRSLLTNYGYTF.

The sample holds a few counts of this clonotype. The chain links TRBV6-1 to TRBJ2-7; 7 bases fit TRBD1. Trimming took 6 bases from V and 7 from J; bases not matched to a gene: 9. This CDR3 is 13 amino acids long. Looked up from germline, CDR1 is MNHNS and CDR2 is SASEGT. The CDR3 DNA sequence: TGTGCCAGCAGCCCAACAGGGGCGTGGGAGCAGTACTTC. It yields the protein CASSPTGAWEQYF.

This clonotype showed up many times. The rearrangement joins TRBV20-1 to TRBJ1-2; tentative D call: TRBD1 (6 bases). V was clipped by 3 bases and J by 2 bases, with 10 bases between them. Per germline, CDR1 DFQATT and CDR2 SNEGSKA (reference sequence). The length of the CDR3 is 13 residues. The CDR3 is CSASRQANYGYTF. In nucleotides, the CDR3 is TGCAGTGCTAGTAGACAGGCAAACTATGGCTACACCTTC.

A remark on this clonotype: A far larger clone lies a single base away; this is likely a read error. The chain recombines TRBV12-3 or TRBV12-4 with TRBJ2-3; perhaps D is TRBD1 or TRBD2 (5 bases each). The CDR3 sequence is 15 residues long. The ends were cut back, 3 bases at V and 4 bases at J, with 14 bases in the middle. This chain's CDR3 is CASSFRGDGADTQYF. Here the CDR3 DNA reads TGTGCCAGCAGTTTTAGGGGAGACGGGGCAGATACGCAGTATTTT.

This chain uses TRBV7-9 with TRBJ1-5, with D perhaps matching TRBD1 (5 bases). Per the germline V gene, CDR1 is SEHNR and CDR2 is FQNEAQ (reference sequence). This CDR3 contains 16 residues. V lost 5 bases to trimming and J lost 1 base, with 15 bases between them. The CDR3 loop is CASSPGNRDSNQPQHF. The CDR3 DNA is TGTGCCAGCAGCCCAGGCAACCGGGACAGCAATCAGCCCCAGCATTTT.

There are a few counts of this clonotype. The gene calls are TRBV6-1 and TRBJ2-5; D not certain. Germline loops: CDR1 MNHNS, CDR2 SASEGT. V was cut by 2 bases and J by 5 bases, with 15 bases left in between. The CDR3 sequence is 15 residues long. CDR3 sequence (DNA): TGTGCCAGCAGTGAAATAGATAAAGGTGCGGAGACCCAGTACTTC. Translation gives CASSEIDKGAETQYF.

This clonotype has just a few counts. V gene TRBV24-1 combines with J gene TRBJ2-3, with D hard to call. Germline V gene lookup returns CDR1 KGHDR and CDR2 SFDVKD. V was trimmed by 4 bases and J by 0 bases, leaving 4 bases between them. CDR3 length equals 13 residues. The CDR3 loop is CATSEGSTDTQYF. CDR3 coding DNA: TGTGCCACCAGTGAAGGTAGCACAGATACGCAGTATTTT.

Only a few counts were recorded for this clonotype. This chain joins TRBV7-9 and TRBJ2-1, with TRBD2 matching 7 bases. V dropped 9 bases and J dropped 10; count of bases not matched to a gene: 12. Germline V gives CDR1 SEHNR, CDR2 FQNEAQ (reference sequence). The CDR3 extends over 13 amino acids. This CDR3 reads CARGREGHYEQFF. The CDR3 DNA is TGTGCCAGGGGAAGGGAGGGCCACTACGAGCAGTTCTTC.

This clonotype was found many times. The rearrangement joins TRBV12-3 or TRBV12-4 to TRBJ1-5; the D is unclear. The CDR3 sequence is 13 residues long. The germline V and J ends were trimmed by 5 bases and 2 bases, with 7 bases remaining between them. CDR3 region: CASSQDRNQPQHF. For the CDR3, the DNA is TGTGCCAGCAGTCAAGACCGCAATCAGCCCCAGCATTTT.

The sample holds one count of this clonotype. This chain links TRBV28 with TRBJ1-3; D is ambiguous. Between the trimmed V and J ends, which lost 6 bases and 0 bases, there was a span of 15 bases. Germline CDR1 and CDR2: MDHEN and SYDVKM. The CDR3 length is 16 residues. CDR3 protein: CASRATGEISGNTIYF. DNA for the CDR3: TGTGCCAGCAGGGCCACGGGAGAAATCTCTGGAAACACCATATATTTT.

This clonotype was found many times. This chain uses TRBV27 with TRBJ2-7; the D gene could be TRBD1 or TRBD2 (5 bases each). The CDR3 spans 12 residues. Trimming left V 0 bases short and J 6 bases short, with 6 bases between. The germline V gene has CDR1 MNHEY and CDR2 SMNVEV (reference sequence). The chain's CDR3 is CASSLSGVEQYF. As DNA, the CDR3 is TGTGCCAGCAGTTTATCGGGGGTCGAGCAGTACTTC.

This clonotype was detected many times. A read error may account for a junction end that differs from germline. CDR3 protein: CASSLEVGTDTQYF. The CDR3 nucleotides read TGTGCCAGCAGCTTAGAGGTCGGCACAGATACGCAGTATTTT. V usage is TRBV5-1 and J usage is TRBJ2-3; D uncertain. The CDR3 consists of 14 residues. CDR1 SGHRS and CDR2 YFSETQ come from the germline V gene.

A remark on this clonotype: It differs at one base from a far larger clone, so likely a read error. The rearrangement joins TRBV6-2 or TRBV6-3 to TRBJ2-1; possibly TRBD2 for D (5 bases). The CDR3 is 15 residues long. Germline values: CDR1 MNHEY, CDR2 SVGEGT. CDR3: CAGSYEGSIYNEQFF. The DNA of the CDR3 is TGTGCCGGCAGTTACGAGGGATCCATCTACAATGAGCAGTTCTTC.

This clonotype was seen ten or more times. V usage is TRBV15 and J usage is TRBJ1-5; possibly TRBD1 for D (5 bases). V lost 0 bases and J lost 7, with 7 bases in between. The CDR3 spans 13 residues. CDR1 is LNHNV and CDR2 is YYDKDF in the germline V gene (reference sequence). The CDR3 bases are TGTGCCACCAGCAGAGATAAGGGGCAGCCCCAGCATTTT. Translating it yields CATSRDKGQPQHF.

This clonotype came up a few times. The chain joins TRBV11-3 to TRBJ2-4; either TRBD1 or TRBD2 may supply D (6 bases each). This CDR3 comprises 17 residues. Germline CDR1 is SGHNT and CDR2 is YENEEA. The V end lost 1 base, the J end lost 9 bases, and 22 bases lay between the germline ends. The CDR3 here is CASSLAELRGVGSIQYF. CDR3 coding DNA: TGTGCCAGCAGCTTAGCGGAGTTGAGGGGGGTCGGGAGCATTCAGTACTTC.

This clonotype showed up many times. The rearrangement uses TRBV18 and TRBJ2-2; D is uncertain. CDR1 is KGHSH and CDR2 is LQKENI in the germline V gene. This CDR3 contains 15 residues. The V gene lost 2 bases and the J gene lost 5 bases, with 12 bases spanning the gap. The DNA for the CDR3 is TGTGCCAGCTCACCAGACCCTGCCACAACCGGGGAGCTGTTTTTT. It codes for CASSPDPATTGELFF.

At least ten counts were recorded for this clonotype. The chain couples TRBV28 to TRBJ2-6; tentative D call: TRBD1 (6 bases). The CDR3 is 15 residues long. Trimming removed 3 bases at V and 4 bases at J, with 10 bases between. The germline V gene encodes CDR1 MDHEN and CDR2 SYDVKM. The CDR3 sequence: CASSLGAGGANVLTF. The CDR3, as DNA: TGTGCCAGCAGTTTGGGGGCAGGAGGGGCCAACGTCCTGACTTTC.

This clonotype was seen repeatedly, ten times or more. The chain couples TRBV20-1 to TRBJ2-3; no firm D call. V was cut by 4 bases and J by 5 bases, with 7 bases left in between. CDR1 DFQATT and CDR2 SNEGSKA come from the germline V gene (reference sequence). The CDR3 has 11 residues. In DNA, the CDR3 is TGCAGTGCTATATCTGGAGATACGCAGTATTTT. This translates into CSAISGDTQYF.

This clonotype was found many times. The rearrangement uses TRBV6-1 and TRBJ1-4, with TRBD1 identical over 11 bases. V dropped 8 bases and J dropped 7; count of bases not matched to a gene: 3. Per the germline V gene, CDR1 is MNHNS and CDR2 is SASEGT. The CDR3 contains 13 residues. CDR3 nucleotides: TGTGCCAGCGAGGACAGGGGGCTTGAAAAACTGTTTTTT. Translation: CASEDRGLEKLFF.

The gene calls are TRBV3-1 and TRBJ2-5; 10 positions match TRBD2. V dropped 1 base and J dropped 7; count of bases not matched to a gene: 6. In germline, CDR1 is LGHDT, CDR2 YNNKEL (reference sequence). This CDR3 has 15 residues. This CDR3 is CASSQGASGGGTQYF. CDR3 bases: TGTGCCAGCAGCCAAGGGGCTAGCGGGGGCGGGACCCAGTACTTC.

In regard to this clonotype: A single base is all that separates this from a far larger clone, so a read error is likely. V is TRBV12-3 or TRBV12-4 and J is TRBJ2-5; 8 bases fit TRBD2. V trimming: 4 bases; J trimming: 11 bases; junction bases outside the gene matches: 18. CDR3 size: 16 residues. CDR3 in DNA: TGTGCCAGCAGTTCCCACCCTAGCGGGTACTACAATGAGCAGTACTTC. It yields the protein CASSSHPSGYYNEQYF.

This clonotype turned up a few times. The CDR3 is CASLPSGLSHEQFF. Written as DNA, the CDR3 is TGCGCCAGCCTCCCCAGCGGGTTGAGCCATGAGCAGTTCTTC. The chain recombines TRBV10-2 with TRBJ2-1, with D perhaps TRBD2 (6 bases). The CDR3 is made up of 14 amino acids. The germline gives CDR1 WSHSY, CDR2 SAAADI. The V gene lost 8 bases and the J gene lost 8 bases, with 19 bases spanning the gap.

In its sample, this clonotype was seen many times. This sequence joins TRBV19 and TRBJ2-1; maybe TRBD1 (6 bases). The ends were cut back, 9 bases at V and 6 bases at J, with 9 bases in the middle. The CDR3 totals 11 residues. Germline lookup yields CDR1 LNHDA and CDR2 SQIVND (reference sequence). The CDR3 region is CASGQFNEQFF. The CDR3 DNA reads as TGTGCCAGCGGACAGTTCAATGAGCAGTTCTTC.

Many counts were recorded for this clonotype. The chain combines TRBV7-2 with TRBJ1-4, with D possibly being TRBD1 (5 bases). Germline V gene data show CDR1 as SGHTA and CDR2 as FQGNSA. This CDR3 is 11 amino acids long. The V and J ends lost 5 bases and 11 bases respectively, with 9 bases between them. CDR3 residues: CASSLRGKLFF. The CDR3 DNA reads TGTGCCAGCAGCCTCCGGGGGAAACTGTTTTTT.

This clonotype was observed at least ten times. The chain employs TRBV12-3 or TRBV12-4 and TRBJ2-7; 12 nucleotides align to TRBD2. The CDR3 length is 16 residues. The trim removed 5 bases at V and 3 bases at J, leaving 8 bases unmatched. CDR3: CASSRGGGLAGYEQYF. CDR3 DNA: TGTGCCAGCAGTCGTGGGGGGGGACTAGCGGGCTACGAGCAGTACTTC.

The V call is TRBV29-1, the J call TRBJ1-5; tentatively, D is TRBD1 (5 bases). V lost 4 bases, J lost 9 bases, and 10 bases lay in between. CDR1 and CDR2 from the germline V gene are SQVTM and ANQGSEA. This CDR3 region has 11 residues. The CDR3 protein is CSVGDGRPQHF. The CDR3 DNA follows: TGCAGCGTTGGGGACGGCAGGCCCCAGCATTTT.

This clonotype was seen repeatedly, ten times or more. CDR3 nucleotides: TGTGCCAGCAGCTCTACAGCTAACTATGGCTACACCTTC. Protein sequence: CASSSTANYGYTF. The chain recombines TRBV5-4 with TRBJ1-2; no clear D. The CDR3 has 13 residues. The germline CDR1 and CDR2 sequences are SGHNT and YYREEE (reference sequence). With 3 bases removed from V and 0 bases from J, the gap between germline ends came to 6 bases.